The 25 T cell receptor beta chains below come from one sample, sequenced in a study of cytomegalovirus exposure and HLA in healthy donors. Using immunoSEQ multiplex PCR, the repertoire was profiled, and TCRdb retains in-frame clones only, with some absent. Among about 68,000 clones, about 90% were seen once, and the ten largest hold 2.5% to 3.5%. Material: PBMCs. The receptors shown here come from a man aged 18 to 30 in good health and CMV-seronegative.

The rearrangement links TRBV19 to TRBJ1-3; D uncertain. Trimming left V 6 bases short and J 6 bases short, with 9 bases between. Germline CDR1 LNHDA, CDR2 SQIVND (reference sequence). The CDR3 runs 12 residues. In DNA, the CDR3 is TGTGCCAGTAGATCGAGGATAAACACCATATATTTT. Protein sequence: CASRSRINTIYF.

The V call is TRBV28, the J call TRBJ1-5; D gene ambiguous. This CDR3 comprises 12 residues. CDR1 is MDHEN, CDR2 SYDVKM, per germline. The V and J ends lost 5 bases and 6 bases respectively, with 8 bases between them. The CDR3 region has the DNA TGTGCCAGCAGTGAGGGTGGTCAGCCCCAGCATTTT. It codes for CASSEGGQPQHF.

This chain joins TRBV28 and TRBJ2-7, with 9 bases that match TRBD1. The V segment lost 6 bases and the J segment 0 bases; nucleotides outside the gene matches: 3. CDR1 and CDR2 (germline): MDHEN, SYDVKM. The CDR3 is 14 residues long. DNA of the CDR3: TGTGCCAGCAGGGTGACAGGGGGCTCCTACGAGCAGTACTTC. Residues: CASRVTGGSYEQYF.

The chain has TRBV2 and TRBJ2-2; D is uncertain. Per germline, CDR1 SNHLY and CDR2 FYNNEI. The CDR3 loop spans 13 amino acids. V was shortened by 9 bases and J by 0 bases, with 8 bases between the two germline ends. The CDR3 bases are TGTGCCAGACAGCAGTCGAACACCGGGGAGCTGTTTTTT. Translation gives CARQQSNTGELFF.

This clone came up once. V is TRBV4-1 and J is TRBJ2-1, with 11 bases identical to TRBD2. CDR3 length: 15 amino acids. V was clipped by 1 base and J by 9 bases; unmatched bases: 5. CDR1 MGHRA and CDR2 YSYEKL come from the germline V gene. In DNA form, the CDR3 reads TGCGCCAGCAGCCAAGGGTTAGCGGGAGGGGTTGAGCAGTTCTTC. This sequence encodes CASSQGLAGGVEQFF.

V is TRBV9 and J is TRBJ2-7; D is perhaps TRBD1 (6 bases). This CDR3 is built from 15 residues. From germline, CDR1 is SGDLS and CDR2 YYNGEE. Trimming removed 4 bases at V and 2 bases at J, with 16 bases between. The CDR3 sequence is CASSPDATGTYEQYF. CDR3 sequence (DNA): TGTGCCAGCAGCCCCGACGCGACAGGAACCTACGAGCAGTACTTC.

The chain uses TRBV6-5 and TRBJ2-1, with 10 bases fitting TRBD2. The CDR3 runs 13 residues. Germline V gene sequence: CDR1 MNHEY, CDR2 SVGAGI. The V segment lost 8 bases and the J segment 15 bases; nucleotides outside the gene matches: 13. The CDR3 DNA follows: TGTGCCAGCCAAATGGCTAGCGGGGGAGGTCGGTTCTTC. It codes for CASQMASGGGRFF.

The chain combines TRBV2 with TRBJ1-2; D gene uncertain. The CDR3 covers 15 residues. Germline CDR1 SNHLY, CDR2 FYNNEI. The V gene lost 2 bases and the J gene lost 4 bases, with 14 bases spanning the gap. The CDR3 DNA sequence: TGTGCCAGCAGTGAACCCCTGGGAGAGGTCTATGGCTACACCTTC. This gives the protein CASSEPLGEVYGYTF.

The CDR3: CASSQVPGWENTDTQYF. DNA of the CDR3: TGCGCCAGCAGCCAGGTCCCCGGGTGGGAGAACACAGATACGCAGTATTTT. This chain connects TRBV4-3 to TRBJ2-3, with a tentative D call TRBD2 (5 bases). Germline V CDR1 and CDR2: LGHNA, YSLEER. CDR3 size: 17 residues. V dropped 3 bases and J dropped 2 bases, with 18 bases sitting between them.

This rearrangement joins TRBV10-2 to TRBJ2-3; 11 bases map to TRBD2. The CDR3 runs to 14 residues. Germline V lookup: CDR1 WSHSY, CDR2 SAAADI. The V gene end was trimmed by 10 bases and the J gene end by 0 bases; junction bases not matched to a gene: 3. The CDR3 DNA reads TGCGCCACCGTAGCGGGAGGGAGCACAGATACGCAGTATTTT. Encoded protein: CATVAGGSTDTQYF.

The V and J genes are TRBV30 and TRBJ1-1; D is ambiguous. The length of the CDR3 is 12 residues. V was trimmed by 2 bases and J by 11 bases, leaving 15 bases between them. Germline CDR1 and CDR2: GTSNPN and SVGIG (reference sequence). The CDR3, as DNA: TGTGCCTGGAGTAGGGAGTCCGGGAGCGCTTTCTTT. Residues: CAWSRESGSAFF.

The chain employs TRBV4-3 and TRBJ2-2, with 7 bases matching TRBD2. The CDR3 is 17 residues long. The V and J ends lost 3 bases and 5 bases, in that order; junction bases with no gene match: 12. Germline CDR1 and CDR2: LGHNA and YSLEER. The CDR3 reads CASSHCGEGCFTGELFF. For the CDR3, the DNA is TGCGCCAGCAGCCACTGTGGGGAGGGGTGCTTTACCGGGGAGCTGTTTTTT.

For this clone: This may arise from a read error, as a much more abundant clone is one base away. The chain couples TRBV6-5 to TRBJ2-3, with 15 bases identical to TRBD2. Trimming removed 5 bases from V and 4 bases from J; junction bases left unmatched: 1. The CDR3 contains 15 residues. Looked up from germline, CDR1 is MNHEY and CDR2 is SVGAGI. The CDR3 loop is CASSGLAGGPDTQYF. The CDR3 nucleotides are TGTGCCAGCAGTGGACTAGCGGGAGGGCCAGATACGCAGTATTTT.

The V gene is TRBV7-9, the J gene TRBJ1-2; TRBD1 might be the D (5 bases). The CDR3 consists of 14 residues. V was shortened by 5 bases and J by 6 bases, with 16 bases between the two germline ends. Germline lookup yields CDR1 SEHNR and CDR2 FQNEAQ (reference sequence). This chain's CDR3 is CASSRSGGHDGYTF. In DNA form, the CDR3 reads TGTGCCAGCAGCCGGAGCGGGGGTCACGATGGCTACACCTTC.

CDR3 sequence: CASSQENRVRAFF. The CDR3 DNA reads as TGCGCCAGCAGCCAAGAAAACAGGGTTAGAGCTTTCTTT. The V and J genes are TRBV4-3 and TRBJ1-1; possibly TRBD1 for D (6 bases). Deletions cut 0 bases from V and 10 bases from J, with 12 bases between. Germline CDR1 is LGHNA and CDR2 is YSLEER. The CDR3 runs 13 residues.

The V gene is TRBV5-1, the J gene TRBJ2-3; D is perhaps TRBD2 (5 bases). In germline, CDR1 is SGHRS, CDR2 YFSETQ. The CDR3 has 15 residues. V lost 1 base and J lost 0, with 9 bases in between. In DNA, the CDR3 is TGCGCCAGCAGCTTGTCACGGGGAAGCACAGATACGCAGTATTTT. Translation gives CASSLSRGSTDTQYF.

The chain employs TRBV5-6 and TRBJ2-1; D gene ambiguous. V lost 2 bases to trimming and J lost 8 bases, with 5 bases between them. From germline, CDR1 is SGHDT and CDR2 YYEEEE. This CDR3 is built from 11 residues. CDR3 in amino acids: CASSFVDEQFF. CDR3 DNA sequence: TGTGCCAGCAGCTTCGTCGATGAGCAGTTCTTC.

The chain employs TRBV18 and TRBJ1-1; D ambiguous. The CDR3 loop spans 15 amino acids. The germline V gene has CDR1 KGHSH and CDR2 LQKENI. Deletions cut 4 bases from V and 1 base from J, with 13 bases between. CDR3 sequence reads: CASSRHRVPNTEAFF. The CDR3 DNA reads as TGTGCCAGCTCACGGCATCGGGTCCCGAACACTGAAGCTTTCTTT.

This clone was recorded a few times. The rearrangement joins TRBV15 to TRBJ2-1, with 11 nucleotides matching TRBD1. CDR1 is LNHNV and CDR2 is YYDKDF in the germline V gene (reference sequence). With V trimmed by 3 bases and J by 8 bases, 3 bases remained unmatched. The CDR3 length is 14 residues. The CDR3 loop is CATSSGQGADEQFF. CDR3 nucleotides: TGTGCCACCAGCAGTGGACAGGGGGCCGATGAGCAGTTCTTC.

This clone was seen only once. V is TRBV11-2 and J is TRBJ2-7, with D possibly matching TRBD1 (6 bases). The CDR3 length is 14 residues. The V end was cut by 6 bases, the J end by 7 bases, with 19 bases between. The germline V gene encodes CDR1 SGHAT and CDR2 FQNNGV. This CDR3 is CASRRDRSWGEQYF. The CDR3, as DNA: TGTGCCAGCAGGCGTGACAGGAGTTGGGGTGAGCAGTACTTC.

The CDR3 region has the DNA TGCGCCAGCAGCTTGGGAGAGGGTACTATCACAGATACGCAGTATTTT. Its protein is CASSLGEGTITDTQYF. The chain is built from TRBV5-1 and TRBJ2-3; weak D call: TRBD2 (5 bases). The CDR3 extends over 16 amino acids. V was cut by 0 bases and J by 2 bases, with 13 bases left in between. Germline V gene data show CDR1 as SGHRS and CDR2 as YFSETQ.

This chain uses TRBV9 with TRBJ1-1, with D uncertain. The CDR3 runs 14 residues. V lost 5 bases and J 0 bases, leaving 11 bases between the germline ends. Germline assignment: CDR1 SGDLS and CDR2 YYNGEE. The CDR3, as DNA: TGTGCCAGCAGTGTGAGGGAGCTGAACACTGAAGCTTTCTTT. Its translation: CASSVRELNTEAFF.

This clone showed up just once. This chain uses TRBV28 with TRBJ1-2; TRBD1 is a possible D gene (5 bases). V lost 8 bases and J 4 bases, leaving 17 bases between the germline ends. The CDR3 has 14 amino acids. The germline V gene has CDR1 MDHEN and CDR2 SYDVKM. CDR3 nucleotide sequence: TGTGCCAGCCTCGTTGGGGGGTCTGTCTATGGCTACACCTTC. It encodes CASLVGGSVYGYTF.

This CDR3 reads CASSLGAGGPDTQYF. CDR3 DNA: TGCGCCAGCAGCTTGGGGGCGGGAGGGCCAGATACGCAGTATTTT. The gene calls are TRBV5-1 and TRBJ2-3; 9 nucleotides agree with TRBD2. The CDR3 contains 15 residues. The germline V gene has CDR1 SGHRS and CDR2 YFSETQ. The V gene end was trimmed by 0 bases and the J gene end by 4 bases; junction bases not matched to a gene: 3.

The CDR3 loop is CAISESTRRTAGANVLTF. CDR3 nucleotides: TGTGCCATCAGTGAGTCGACCCGACGGACTGCTGGGGCCAACGTCCTGACTTTC. V usage is TRBV10-3 and J usage is TRBJ2-6, with D possibly matching TRBD2 (5 bases). Between the trimmed V and J ends, which lost 0 bases and 2 bases, there was a span of 14 bases. Germline loops: CDR1 ENHRY, CDR2 SYGVKD. The CDR3 extends over 18 amino acids.